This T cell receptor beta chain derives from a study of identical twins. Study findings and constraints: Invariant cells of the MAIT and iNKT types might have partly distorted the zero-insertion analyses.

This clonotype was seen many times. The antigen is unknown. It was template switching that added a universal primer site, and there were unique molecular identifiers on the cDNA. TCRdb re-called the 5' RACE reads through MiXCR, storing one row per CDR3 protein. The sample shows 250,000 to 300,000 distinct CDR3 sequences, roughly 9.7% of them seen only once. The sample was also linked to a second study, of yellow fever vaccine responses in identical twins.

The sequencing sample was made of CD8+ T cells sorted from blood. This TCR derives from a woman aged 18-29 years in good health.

The CDR3: CATGVGHPYNEQFF. The CDR3 DNA follows: TGTGCCACCGGGGTCGGACATCCCTACAATGAGCAGTTCTTC. V and J are TRBV27 and TRBJ2-1; either TRBD1 or TRBD2 may fit D (5 bases each). Trimming removed 10 bases from V and 2 bases from J, with 15 bases in between. The CDR3 sequence is 14 residues long. Germline assignment: CDR1 MNHEY and CDR2 SMNVEV (reference sequence).